The 2 T cell receptor beta chains below come from one sample, sequenced in a study of vaccination effects on CD4 cells after COVID-19. These receptors lack a known antigen. Using immunoSEQ multiplex PCR, the repertoire was profiled, and TCRdb retains in-frame clones only, with some absent. The table has about 27,000 clones, 83% seen once. Sequencing followed a ViraFEST assay step that expanded antigen-specific CD4+ T cells with viral peptide pools. Following a roughly ten-day culture, CD4+ T cells were purified. Vaccination of participants consisted of two doses of either the BNT162b2 or mRNA-1273 vaccine. The sequencing used CD4+ T cells from PBMCs cultured with HCoV-NL63 spike peptides, collected after COVID-19 vaccination. These receptors all come from a human donor who received a COVID-19 vaccine. Some clones in this sample may be carry-over from other donors' samples.

This clone was detected only a few times. The V call is TRBV2, the J call TRBJ1-5; D possibly corresponds to TRBD1 (5 bases). The V and J ends lost 3 bases and 6 bases respectively, with 6 bases between them. In germline, CDR1 is SNHLY, CDR2 FYNNEI. The CDR3 is 12 residues long. CDR3 loop: CASSERGQPQHF. The DNA of the CDR3 is TGTGCCAGCAGTGAGAGGGGTCAGCCCCAGCATTTT.

This chain joins TRBV7-9 and TRBJ1-1; D ambiguous. Trimming removed 4 bases from V and 4 bases from J, with 10 bases in between. The V gene's germline CDR1 is SEHNR and CDR2 FQNEAQ (reference sequence). The CDR3 sequence is 13 residues long. Here the CDR3 DNA reads TGTGCCAGCAGCTATATACTTGGCACTGAAGCTTTCTTT. The encoded protein is CASSYILGTEAFF.